A single sample is the source of the 5 T cell receptor beta chains below, sequenced in a study of blood T cell repertoires in COVID-19 (dated by TCRdb to 2019 to 2021). Library prep was done by the immunoSEQ multiplex PCR assay. In TCRdb, the immuneACCESS table is reduced to in-frame sequences with V and J assigned. These tables do not hold every clone; where another copy was compared, an unresolved V gene accounts for under half, and the others remain unexplained. Recorded for this sample are a few hundred thousand clones; 80% to 90% of them occurred a single time. The top ten clonotypes cover about 2% of the sample. What was sequenced was PBMCs or T cells enriched from blood (not recorded which). The receptors were sampled from a young man who had recovered from COVID-19.

The chain combines TRBV4-1 with TRBJ1-1, with TRBD1 identical over 9 bases. The CDR3 has 12 residues. Germline V gene sequence: CDR1 MGHRA, CDR2 YSYEKL. V trimming: 8 bases; J trimming: 3 bases; junction bases outside the gene matches: 1. CDR3 bases: TGCGCCAGCGGGACAGGGTACACTGAAGCTTTCTTT. It specifies CASGTGYTEAFF.

The rearrangement joins TRBV3-1 (or the pseudogene TRBV3-2) to TRBJ1-1; 8 bases agree with TRBD1. This CDR3 has 13 residues. CDR1 is LGHDT, CDR2 YNNKEL, per germline (reference sequence). J lost 6 bases, V lost 1 base, and 1 base had no gene match. The chain's CDR3 is CASSQGQGSEAFF. The CDR3 DNA reads as TGTGCCAGCAGCCAAGGACAGGGGTCTGAAGCTTTCTTT.

This sequence joins TRBV3-1 (or the pseudogene TRBV3-2) and TRBJ1-2; 8 bases are a match to TRBD1. The V segment lost 4 bases and the J segment 7 bases; nucleotides outside the gene matches: 11. Germline lookup yields CDR1 LGHDT and CDR2 YNNKEL (reference sequence). This CDR3 spans 15 amino acids. The CDR3 nucleotides read TGTGCCAGCAGCCCGGTGGCAGGGGGCGGAATTGGCTACACCTTC. Its protein product is CASSPVAGGGIGYTF.

This chain connects TRBV7-2 to TRBJ1-4, with a possible D match to TRBD1 (6 bases). The CDR3 covers 13 residues. V lost 5 bases and J 8 bases, leaving 12 bases between the germline ends. Germline CDR1 and CDR2: SGHTA and FQGNSA. CDR3 DNA: TGTGCCAGCAGCGGAAGGACAGAAGAAAAACTGTTTTTT. The encoded protein is CASSGRTEEKLFF.

The chain couples TRBV10-3 to TRBJ1-6; no clear D gene. CDR3 length equals 13 residues. In germline, CDR1 is ENHRY, CDR2 SYGVKD. The ends were cut back, 11 bases at V and 4 bases at J, with 12 bases in the middle. CDR3 bases: TGTGCCTCGAACCAGGTTTATAATTCACCCCTCCACTTT. Its protein is CASNQVYNSPLHF.